The 9 T cell receptor beta chains below come from one sample, sequenced in a study of the immune and genomic landscape of osteosarcoma. Assay: immunoSEQ multiplex PCR; the TCRdb copy retains only in-frame clones and omits some. The sample holds 950 to 1,100 clones, under 75% seen once. What was sequenced was tumor tissue from a local recurrence in the femur. These receptor sequences come from a man aged 65-85 years with osteosarcoma.

The chain recombines TRBV12-5 with TRBJ1-2; D is uncertain. This CDR3 has 13 residues. V lost 4 bases and J lost 4, with 10 bases in between. The V gene's germline CDR1 is LGHNT and CDR2 FRNRAP. In DNA, the CDR3 is TGTGCTAGTGGTTCCCCAAGGGTCTATGGCTACACCTTC. Amino acids: CASGSPRVYGYTF. Complete variable domain (other parts from reference TRBV12-5 and TRBJ1-2): DARVTQTPRHKVTEMGQEVTMRCQPILGHNTVFWYRQTMMQGLELLAYFRNRAPLDDSGMPKDRFSAEMPDATLATLKIQPSEPRDSAVYFCASGSPRVYGYTFGSGTRLTVV.

The V and J genes are TRBV19 and TRBJ2-3; D is possibly TRBD1 (5 bases). The ends were cut back, 5 bases at V and 5 bases at J, with 17 bases in the middle. This CDR3 spans 15 amino acids. Germline loops: CDR1 LNHDA, CDR2 SQIVND (reference sequence). CDR3 in amino acids: CASSFGAGKGDTQYF. The CDR3 DNA follows: TGTGCCAGTAGTTTTGGAGCAGGGAAAGGAGATACGCAGTATTTT. The full variable domain, its missing parts supplied by reference TRBV19 and TRBJ2-3, is DGGITQSPKYLFRKEGQNVTLSCEQNLNHDAMYWYRQDPGQGLRLIYYSQIVNDFQKGDIAEGYSVSREKKESFPLTVTSAQKNPTAFYLCASSFGAGKGDTQYFGPGTRLTVL.

The chain recombines TRBV6-1 with TRBJ2-7, with a tentative D call TRBD1 (6 bases). Trimming stripped 6 bases from V and 3 bases from J, with 15 bases between. CDR1 and CDR2 (germline): MNHNS, SASEGT. The CDR3 covers 14 residues. CDR3 region: CASSLSGHHYEQYF. The CDR3 DNA sequence: TGTGCCAGCAGCCTCTCGGGACACCACTACGAGCAGTACTTC.

Only one count was recorded for this clone. The chain is built from TRBV5-1 and TRBJ1-6; the match to TRBD1 covers 10 bases. The CDR3 is made up of 15 amino acids. V lost 3 bases, J lost 7 bases, and 4 bases stayed unmatched. Germline V gene data show CDR1 as SGHRS and CDR2 as YFSETQ. Here the CDR3 DNA reads TGCGCCAGCAGCTGGGGACAGGGGTTAAATTCACCCCTCCACTTT. This encodes CASSWGQGLNSPLHF.

This clone is large by share. This chain links TRBV19 with TRBJ2-7; D is perhaps TRBD1 (6 bases). Deletions cut 3 bases from V and 5 bases from J, with 11 bases between. The CDR3 covers 13 residues. CDR1 and CDR2 (germline): LNHDA, SQIVND (reference sequence). The chain's CDR3 is CASSMGRTDEQYF. The CDR3 DNA reads TGTGCCAGTAGTATGGGCAGGACAGACGAGCAGTACTTC.

This chain joins TRBV7-4 and TRBJ1-1, with D hard to call. Germline assignment: CDR1 SGHVT and CDR2 SQSDAQ. The germline V and J ends were trimmed by 5 bases and 2 bases, with 12 bases remaining between them. The CDR3 totals 14 residues. CDR3 residues: CASSEEGRNTEAFF. The CDR3 DNA is TGTGCCAGCAGCGAAGAGGGCCGTAACACTGAAGCTTTCTTT.

The rearrangement joins TRBV5-4 to TRBJ1-1, with 7 bases lining up with TRBD1. Germline V gene sequence: CDR1 SGHNT, CDR2 YYREEE (reference sequence). The junction had 10 bases not matched to a gene; V was cut back by 3 bases and J by 2 bases. The CDR3 runs to 16 residues. As DNA, the CDR3 is TGTGCCAGCAGCTGGAGTGGGGGACAGATAAACACTGAAGCTTTCTTT. The encoded protein is CASSWSGGQINTEAFF.

V is TRBV19 and J is TRBJ1-1; TRBD1 is a possible D gene (6 bases). V lost 2 bases and J lost 10, with 20 bases in between. Germline V lookup: CDR1 LNHDA, CDR2 SQIVND (reference sequence). This CDR3 is built from 15 residues. CDR3 loop: CASSIPEVGGARAFF. CDR3 DNA sequence: TGTGCCAGTAGTATACCCGAGGTAGGGGGGGCAAGAGCTTTCTTT.

The chain links TRBV11-3 to TRBJ2-3; no clear D gene. The V gene lost 1 base and the J gene lost 7 bases, with 9 bases spanning the gap. The CDR3 spans 13 residues. Germline V gives CDR1 SGHNT, CDR2 YENEEA. The CDR3 spells CASSLAVGNTQYF. The CDR3 region has the DNA TGTGCCAGCAGCTTAGCGGTGGGGAATACGCAGTATTTT.